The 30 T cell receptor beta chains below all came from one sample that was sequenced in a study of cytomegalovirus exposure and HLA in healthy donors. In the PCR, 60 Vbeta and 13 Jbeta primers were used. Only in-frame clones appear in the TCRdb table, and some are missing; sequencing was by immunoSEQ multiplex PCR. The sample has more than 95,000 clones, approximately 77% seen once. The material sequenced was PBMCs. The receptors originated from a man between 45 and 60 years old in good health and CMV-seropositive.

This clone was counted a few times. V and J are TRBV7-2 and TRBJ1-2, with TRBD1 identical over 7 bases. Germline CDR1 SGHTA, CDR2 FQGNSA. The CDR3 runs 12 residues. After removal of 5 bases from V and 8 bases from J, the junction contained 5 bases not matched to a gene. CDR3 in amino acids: CASSLDREGYTF. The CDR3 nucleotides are TGTGCCAGCAGCCTAGACAGGGAGGGCTACACCTTC.

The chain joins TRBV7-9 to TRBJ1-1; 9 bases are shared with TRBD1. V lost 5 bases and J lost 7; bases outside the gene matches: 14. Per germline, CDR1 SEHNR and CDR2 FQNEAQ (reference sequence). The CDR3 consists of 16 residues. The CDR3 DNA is TGTGCCAGCAGCCAAATACAGGGGGCCTCACGCGATGAAGCTTTCTTT. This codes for CASSQIQGASRDEAFF. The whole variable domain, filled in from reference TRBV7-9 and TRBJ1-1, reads DTGVSQNPRHKITKRGQNVTFRCDPISEHNRLYWYRQTLGQGPEFLTYFQNEAQLEKSRLLSDRFSAERPKGSFSTLEIQRTEQGDSAMYLCASSQIQGASRDEAFFGQGTRLTVV.

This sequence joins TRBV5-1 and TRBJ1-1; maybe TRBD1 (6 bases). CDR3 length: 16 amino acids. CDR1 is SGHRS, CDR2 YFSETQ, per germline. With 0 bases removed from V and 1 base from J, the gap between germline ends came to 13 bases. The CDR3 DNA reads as TGCGCCAGCAGCTTGGCCCGGGGCAGGGGGAACACTGAAGCTTTCTTT. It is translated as CASSLARGRGNTEAFF. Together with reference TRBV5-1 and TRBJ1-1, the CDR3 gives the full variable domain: KAGVTQTPRYLIKTRGQQVTLSCSPISGHRSVSWYQQTPGQGLQFLFEYFSETQRNKGNFPGRFSGRQFSNSRSEMNVSTLELGDSALYLCASSLARGRGNTEAFFGQGTRLTVV.

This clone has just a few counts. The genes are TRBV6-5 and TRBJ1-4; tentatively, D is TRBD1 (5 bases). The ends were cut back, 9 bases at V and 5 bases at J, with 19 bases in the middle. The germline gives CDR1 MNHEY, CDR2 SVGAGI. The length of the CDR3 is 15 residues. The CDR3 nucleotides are TGTGCCAGTATGCTGATGGGGGGAGAAAATGAAAAACTGTTTTTT. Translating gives CASMLMGGENEKLFF.

CDR3 nucleotide sequence: TGTGCCAGTCGGACAGAAAGCATTCAGTACTTC. Residues: CASRTESIQYF. V gene TRBV27 combines with J gene TRBJ2-4, with D perhaps TRBD1 (6 bases). Germline-derived CDR1 and CDR2 are MNHEY and SMNVEV (reference sequence). V lost 9 bases to trimming and J lost 9 bases, with 12 bases between them. The CDR3 covers 11 residues.

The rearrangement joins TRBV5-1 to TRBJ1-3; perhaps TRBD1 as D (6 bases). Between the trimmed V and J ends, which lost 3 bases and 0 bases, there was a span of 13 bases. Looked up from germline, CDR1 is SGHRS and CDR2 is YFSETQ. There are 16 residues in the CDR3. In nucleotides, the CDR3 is TGCGCCAGCAGCTCGGGACAAGAACCCTCTGGAAACACCATATATTTT. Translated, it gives CASSSGQEPSGNTIYF.

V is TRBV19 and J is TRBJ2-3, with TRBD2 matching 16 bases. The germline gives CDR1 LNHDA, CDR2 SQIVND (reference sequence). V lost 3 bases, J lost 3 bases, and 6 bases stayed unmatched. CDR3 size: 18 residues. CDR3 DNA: TGTGCCAGTAGTATGCCGGGACTAGCGGGGGGGCCGACAGATACGCAGTATTTT. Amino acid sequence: CASSMPGLAGGPTDTQYF. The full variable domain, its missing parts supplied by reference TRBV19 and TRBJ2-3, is DGGITQSPKYLFRKEGQNVTLSCEQNLNHDAMYWYRQDPGQGLRLIYYSQIVNDFQKGDIAEGYSVSREKKESFPLTVTSAQKNPTAFYLCASSMPGLAGGPTDTQYFGPGTRLTVL.

CDR3: CASSVAGTTDTQYF. The DNA for the CDR3 is TGTGCCAGCAGCGTGGCAGGAACCACAGATACGCAGTATTTT. The rearrangement links TRBV9 to TRBJ2-3; D remains unclear. The germline gives CDR1 SGDLS, CDR2 YYNGEE. The CDR3 is 14 residues long. V shed 2 bases and J shed 2 bases, with 9 bases lying between them.

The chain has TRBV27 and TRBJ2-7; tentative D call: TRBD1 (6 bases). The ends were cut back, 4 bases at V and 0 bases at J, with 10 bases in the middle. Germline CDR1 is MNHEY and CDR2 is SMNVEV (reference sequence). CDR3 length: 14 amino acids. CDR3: CASSSPGVSYEQYF. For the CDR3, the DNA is TGTGCCAGCAGTTCCCCAGGGGTCTCCTACGAGCAGTACTTC.

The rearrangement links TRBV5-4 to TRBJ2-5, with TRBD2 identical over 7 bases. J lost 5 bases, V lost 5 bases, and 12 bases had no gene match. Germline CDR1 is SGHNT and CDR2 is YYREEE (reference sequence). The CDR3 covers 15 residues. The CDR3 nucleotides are TGTGCCAGCAGTCAAAGGCAGGCGGGAGCCGAGACCCAGTACTTC. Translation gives CASSQRQAGAETQYF. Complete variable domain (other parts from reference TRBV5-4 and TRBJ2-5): ETGVTQSPTHLIKTRGQQVTLRCSSQSGHNTVSWYQQALGQGPQFIFQYYREEENGRGNFPPRFSGLQFPNYSSELNVNALELDDSALYLCASSQRQAGAETQYFGPGTRLLVL.

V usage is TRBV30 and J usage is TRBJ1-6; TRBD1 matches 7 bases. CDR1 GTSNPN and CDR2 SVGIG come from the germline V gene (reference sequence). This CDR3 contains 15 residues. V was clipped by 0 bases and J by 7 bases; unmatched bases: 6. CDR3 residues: CAWSVQGKTNSPLHF. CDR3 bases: TGTGCCTGGAGTGTACAGGGGAAGACCAATTCACCCCTCCACTTT. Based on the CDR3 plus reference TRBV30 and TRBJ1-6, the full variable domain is SQTIHQWPATLVQPVGSPLSLECTVEGTSNPNLYWYRQAAGRGLQLLFYSVGIGQISSEVPQNLSASRPQDRQFILSSKKLLLSDSGFYLCAWSVQGKTNSPLHFGNGTRLTVT.

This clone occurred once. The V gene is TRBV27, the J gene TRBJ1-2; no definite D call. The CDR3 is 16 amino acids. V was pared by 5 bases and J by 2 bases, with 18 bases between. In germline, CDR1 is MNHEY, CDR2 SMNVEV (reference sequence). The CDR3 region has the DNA TGTGCCAGCAGTCCCCAGGACGGGAGTAACAACTATGGCTACACCTTC. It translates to CASSPQDGSNNYGYTF.

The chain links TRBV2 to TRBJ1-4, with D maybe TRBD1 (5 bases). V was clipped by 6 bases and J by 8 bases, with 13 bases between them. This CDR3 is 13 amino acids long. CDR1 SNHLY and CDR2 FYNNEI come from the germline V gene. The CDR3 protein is CASRGGEGEKLFF. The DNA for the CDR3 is TGTGCCAGCAGAGGAGGGGAGGGGGAAAAACTGTTTTTT.

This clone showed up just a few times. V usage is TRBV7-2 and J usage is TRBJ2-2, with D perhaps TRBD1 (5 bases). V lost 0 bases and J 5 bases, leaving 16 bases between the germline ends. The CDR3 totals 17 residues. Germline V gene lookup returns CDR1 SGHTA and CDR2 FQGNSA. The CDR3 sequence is CASSLAWARAYTGELFF. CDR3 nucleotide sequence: TGTGCCAGCAGCTTAGCGTGGGCCAGGGCGTATACCGGGGAGCTGTTTTTT.

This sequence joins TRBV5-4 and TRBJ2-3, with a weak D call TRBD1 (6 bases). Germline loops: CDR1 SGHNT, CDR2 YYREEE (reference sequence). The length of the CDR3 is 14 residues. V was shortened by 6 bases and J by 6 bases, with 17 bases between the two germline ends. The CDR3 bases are TGTGCCAGCAAAGGGGGAACGCCAAGGGATACGCAGTATTTT. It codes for CASKGGTPRDTQYF.

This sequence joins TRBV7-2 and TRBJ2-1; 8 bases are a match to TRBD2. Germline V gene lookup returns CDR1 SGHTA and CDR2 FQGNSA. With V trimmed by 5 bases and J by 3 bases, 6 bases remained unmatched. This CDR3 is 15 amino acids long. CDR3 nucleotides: TGTGCCAGCAGCCCACTAGCGGCCCACTACAATGAGCAGTTCTTC. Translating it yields CASSPLAAHYNEQFF.

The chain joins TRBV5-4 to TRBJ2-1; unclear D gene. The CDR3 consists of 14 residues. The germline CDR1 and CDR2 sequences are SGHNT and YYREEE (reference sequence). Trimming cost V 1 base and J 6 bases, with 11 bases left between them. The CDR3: CASSLMARGNEQFF. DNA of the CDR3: TGTGCCAGCAGCTTGATGGCCCGCGGCAATGAGCAGTTCTTC.

DNA of the CDR3: TGCGCCAGCAGCTTGGGGGGCTTGAACACCGGGGAGCTGTTTTTT. Residues: CASSLGGLNTGELFF. This chain joins TRBV5-1 and TRBJ2-2, with D possibly TRBD1 on 5 matching bases. Trimming left V 0 bases short and J 1 base short, with 7 bases between. This CDR3 comprises 15 residues. Germline V gene sequence: CDR1 SGHRS, CDR2 YFSETQ.

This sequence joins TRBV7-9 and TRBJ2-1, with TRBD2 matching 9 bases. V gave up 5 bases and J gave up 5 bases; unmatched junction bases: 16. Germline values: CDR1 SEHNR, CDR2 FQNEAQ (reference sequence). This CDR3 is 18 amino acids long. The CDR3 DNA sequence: TGTGCCAGCAGCCCCAGTCGGAGGTTAGCGGGAGAGCACAATGAGCAGTTCTTC. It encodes CASSPSRRLAGEHNEQFF.

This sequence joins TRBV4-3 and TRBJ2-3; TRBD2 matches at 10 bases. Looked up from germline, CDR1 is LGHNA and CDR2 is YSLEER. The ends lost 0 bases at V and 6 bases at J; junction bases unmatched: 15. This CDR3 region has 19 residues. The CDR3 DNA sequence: TGCGCCAGCAGCCAAGATCAAGGGTACACTAGCGGGAATGTCGATACGCAGTATTTT. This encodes CASSQDQGYTSGNVDTQYF.

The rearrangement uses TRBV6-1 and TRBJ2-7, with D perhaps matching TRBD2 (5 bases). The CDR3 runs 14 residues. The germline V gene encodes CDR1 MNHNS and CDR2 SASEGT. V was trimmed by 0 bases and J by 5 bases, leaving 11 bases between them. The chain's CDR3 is CASSEARVKDEQYF. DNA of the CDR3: TGTGCCAGCAGTGAAGCGCGGGTTAAGGACGAGCAGTACTTC.

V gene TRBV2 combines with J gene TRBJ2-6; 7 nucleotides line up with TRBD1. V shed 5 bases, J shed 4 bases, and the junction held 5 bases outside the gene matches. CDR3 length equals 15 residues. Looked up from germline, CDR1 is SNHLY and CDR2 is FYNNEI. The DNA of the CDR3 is TGTGCCAGCAGTTCAAGGGGGCCCGGGGCCAACGTCCTGACTTTC. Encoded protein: CASSSRGPGANVLTF.

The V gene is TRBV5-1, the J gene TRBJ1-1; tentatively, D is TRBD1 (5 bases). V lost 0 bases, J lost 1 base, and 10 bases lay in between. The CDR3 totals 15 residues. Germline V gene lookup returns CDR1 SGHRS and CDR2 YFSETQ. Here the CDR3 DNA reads TGCGCCAGCAGCTTGGAACACAGGTCGAACACTGAAGCTTTCTTT. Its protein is CASSLEHRSNTEAFF. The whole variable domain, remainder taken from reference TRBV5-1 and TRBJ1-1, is KAGVTQTPRYLIKTRGQQVTLSCSPISGHRSVSWYQQTPGQGLQFLFEYFSETQRNKGNFPGRFSGRQFSNSRSEMNVSTLELGDSALYLCASSLEHRSNTEAFFGQGTRLTVV.

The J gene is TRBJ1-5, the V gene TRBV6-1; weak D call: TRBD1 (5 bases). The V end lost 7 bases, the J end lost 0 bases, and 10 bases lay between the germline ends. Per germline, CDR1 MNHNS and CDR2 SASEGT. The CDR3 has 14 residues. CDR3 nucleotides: TGTGCCAGCACGCCACAGGATAGCAATCAGCCCCAGCATTTT. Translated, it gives CASTPQDSNQPQHF.

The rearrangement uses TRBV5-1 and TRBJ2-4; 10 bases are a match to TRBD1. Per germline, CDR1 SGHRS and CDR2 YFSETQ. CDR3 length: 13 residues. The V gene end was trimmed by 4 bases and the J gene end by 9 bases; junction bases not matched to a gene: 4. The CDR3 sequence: CASSVGQGGIQYF. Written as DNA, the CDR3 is TGCGCCAGCAGCGTCGGACAGGGGGGCATTCAGTACTTC. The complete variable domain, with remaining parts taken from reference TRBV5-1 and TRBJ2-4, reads KAGVTQTPRYLIKTRGQQVTLSCSPISGHRSVSWYQQTPGQGLQFLFEYFSETQRNKGNFPGRFSGRQFSNSRSEMNVSTLELGDSALYLCASSVGQGGIQYFGAGTRLSVL.

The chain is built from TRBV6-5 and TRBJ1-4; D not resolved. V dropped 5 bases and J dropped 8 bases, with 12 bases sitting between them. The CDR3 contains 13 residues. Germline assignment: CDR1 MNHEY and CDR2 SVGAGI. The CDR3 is CASSAGSFEKLFF. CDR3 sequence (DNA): TGTGCCAGCAGTGCCGGGTCATTCGAAAAACTGTTTTTT.

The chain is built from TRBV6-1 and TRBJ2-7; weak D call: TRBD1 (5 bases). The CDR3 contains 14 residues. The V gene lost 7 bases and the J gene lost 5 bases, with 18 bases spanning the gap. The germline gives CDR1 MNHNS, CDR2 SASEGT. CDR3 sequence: CASTKDILRDEQYF. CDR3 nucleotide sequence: TGTGCCAGCACCAAGGACATCCTTAGGGACGAGCAGTACTTC.

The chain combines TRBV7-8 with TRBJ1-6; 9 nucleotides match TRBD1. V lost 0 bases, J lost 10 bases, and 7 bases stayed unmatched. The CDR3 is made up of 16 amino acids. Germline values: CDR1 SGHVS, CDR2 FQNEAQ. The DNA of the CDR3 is TGTGCCAGCAGCTTAGCTGAGGGACAGGGACGGTCACCCCTCCACTTT. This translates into CASSLAEGQGRSPLHF.

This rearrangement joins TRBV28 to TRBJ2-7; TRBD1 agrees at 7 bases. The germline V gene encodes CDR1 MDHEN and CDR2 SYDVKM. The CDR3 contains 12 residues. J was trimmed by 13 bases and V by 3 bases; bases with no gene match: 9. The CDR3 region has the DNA TGTGCCAGCAGTTTGCAAGACAGGGCCCATTACTTC. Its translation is CASSLQDRAHYF.

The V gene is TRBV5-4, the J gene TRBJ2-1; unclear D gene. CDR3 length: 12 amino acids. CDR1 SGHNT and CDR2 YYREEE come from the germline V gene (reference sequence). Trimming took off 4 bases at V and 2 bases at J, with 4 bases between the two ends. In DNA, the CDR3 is TGTGCCAGCAGCATTACCTACAATGAGCAGTTCTTC. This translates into CASSITYNEQFF.